This entry describes one TCR beta chain. Its antigen is still unknown. This specimen comes from a study of identical twins. Each CDR3 protein is one row after TCRdb ran MiXCR on the 5' RACE reads. The table has more than 1.5 million distinct CDR3 sequences, about 31% seen once. The CDR3 has 16 amino acids. Germline V gives CDR1 SGHTA, CDR2 FQGNSA. Trimming removed 5 bases from V and 1 base from J, with 17 bases in between. Study-wide findings and caveats: Beta out-of-frame sequences displayed a weaker excess of sharing between twins.

The receptor comes from a newborn girl in good health. The chain carries TRBV7-2 and TRBJ1-1, with D uncertain. The source material was cord blood. The CDR3 is CASSRKPGPPNTEAFF. The CDR3 coding sequence is TGTGCCAGCAGCCGCAAACCGGGTCCCCCGAACACTGAAGCTTTCTTT.